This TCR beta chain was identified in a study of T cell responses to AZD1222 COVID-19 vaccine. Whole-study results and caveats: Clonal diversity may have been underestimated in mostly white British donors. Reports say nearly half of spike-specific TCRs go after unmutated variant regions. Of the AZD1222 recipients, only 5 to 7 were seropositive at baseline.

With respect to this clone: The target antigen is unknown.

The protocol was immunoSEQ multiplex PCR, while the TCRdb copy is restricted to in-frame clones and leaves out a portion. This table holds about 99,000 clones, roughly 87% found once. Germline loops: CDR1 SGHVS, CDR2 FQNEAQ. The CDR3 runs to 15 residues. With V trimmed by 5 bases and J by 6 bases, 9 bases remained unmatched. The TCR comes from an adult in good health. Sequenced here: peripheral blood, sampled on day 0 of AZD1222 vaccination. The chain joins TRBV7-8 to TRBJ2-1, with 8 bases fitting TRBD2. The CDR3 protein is CASSLSGTRTNEQFF. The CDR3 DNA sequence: TGTGCCAGCAGCCTCTCCGGGACTAGAACCAATGAGCAGTTCTTC.